Each of the 30 T cell receptor beta chains below was sequenced from the same sample in a study of shared clonotypes between healthy human individuals. Sequencing was performed with immunoSEQ multiplex PCR; in TCRdb, only in-frame clones are kept and a portion is missing. Seen here are around 2.5 million clones, 80% to 95% observed once, and the top ten hold about 0.38%. The sample consisted of naive CD4+ T cells from PBMCs. The sample's subset: CD45RA+ positively selected. These receptor sequences come from a man aged 18 to 30 in good health. Some clones in this sample may be carry-over from other donors' samples.

The rearrangement uses TRBV28 and TRBJ1-2, with 9 bases identical to TRBD1. J lost 4 bases, V lost 5 bases, and 8 bases had no gene match. This CDR3 is 15 amino acids long. CDR1 and CDR2 (germline): MDHEN, SYDVKM. This CDR3 reads CASSRTGAGFYGYTF. The CDR3 coding sequence is TGTGCCAGCAGTCGGACAGGGGCTGGCTTCTATGGCTACACCTTC.

The V call is TRBV13, the J call TRBJ2-7, with TRBD2 identical over 9 bases. Germline lookup yields CDR1 PRHDT and CDR2 FYEKMQ (reference sequence). Trimming at V came to 6 bases and at J to 6 bases, leaving 12 bases not matched to a gene. CDR3 size: 15 residues. CDR3 protein: CASSTRGSGSSEQYF. For the CDR3, the DNA is TGTGCCAGCAGTACCCGGGGTAGCGGGAGTTCCGAGCAGTACTTC.

The V gene is TRBV28, the J gene TRBJ2-7; 9 positions agree with TRBD1. This CDR3 is built from 18 residues. The V segment lost 4 bases and the J segment 0 bases; nucleotides outside the gene matches: 13. The germline V gene encodes CDR1 MDHEN and CDR2 SYDVKM. CDR3 sequence reads: CASSSGDREAEFSYEQYF. In nucleotides, the CDR3 is TGTGCCAGCAGTTCAGGGGACAGGGAAGCGGAATTCTCCTACGAGCAGTACTTC.

The chain is built from TRBV18 and TRBJ2-2; D may correspond to TRBD1 or TRBD2 (6 bases each). Germline V CDR1 and CDR2: KGHSH, LQKENI. The germline V and J ends were trimmed by 3 bases and 1 base, with 12 bases remaining between them. The CDR3 runs to 16 residues. The CDR3 coding sequence is TGTGCCAGCTCACCTTACGGGGGCTTGAACACCGGGGAGCTGTTTTTT. Its protein is CASSPYGGLNTGELFF.

J is TRBJ2-2 and V is TRBV5-5; 15 bases line up with TRBD2. V was clipped by 4 bases and J by 0 bases; unmatched bases: 1. CDR3 length: 17 residues. Germline V gene data show CDR1 as SGHKS and CDR2 as YYEKEE (reference sequence). The CDR3, as DNA: TGTGCCAGCAGCGGGACTAGCGGGAGGACGAACACCGGGGAGCTGTTTTTT. It specifies CASSGTSGRTNTGELFF.

This clone was found once. Other DNA sequences in the sample encode the same CDR3. The genes are TRBV4-1 and TRBJ2-5, with D hard to call. Germline values: CDR1 MGHRA, CDR2 YSYEKL. V lost 4 bases and J lost 5, with 8 bases in between. The CDR3 extends over 12 amino acids. CDR3 in amino acids: CASSPLGETQYF. CDR3 coding DNA: TGCGCCAGCAGCCCCCTGGGGGAGACCCAGTACTTC.

The rearrangement uses TRBV5-1 and TRBJ1-3, with D uncertain. This CDR3 spans 15 amino acids. V gave up 0 bases and J gave up 0 bases, with 7 bases separating them. Germline V gene sequence: CDR1 SGHRS, CDR2 YFSETQ. CDR3 amino acids: CASSLGATSGNTIYF. The CDR3 bases are TGCGCCAGCAGCTTGGGCGCAACCTCTGGAAACACCATATATTTT.

The chain is built from TRBV7-9 and TRBJ2-5; 16 bases align to TRBD2. In germline, CDR1 is SEHNR, CDR2 FQNEAQ (reference sequence). J lost 12 bases, V lost 2 bases, and 6 bases had no gene match. This CDR3 comprises 15 residues. CDR3 nucleotide sequence: TGTGCCAGCAGCTTACGGGGACTAGCGGGAGGGGAAAAGTACTTC. It translates to CASSLRGLAGGEKYF.

The chain links TRBV19 to TRBJ2-5; D not resolved. The length of the CDR3 is 17 residues. The V gene lost 4 bases and the J gene lost 7 bases, with 25 bases spanning the gap. Per the germline V gene, CDR1 is LNHDA and CDR2 is SQIVND (reference sequence). The chain's CDR3 is CASSTPGLGAGKATQYF. CDR3 sequence (DNA): TGTGCCAGTAGTACGCCGGGCCTAGGTGCAGGAAAGGCGACCCAGTACTTC.

This chain joins TRBV5-8 and TRBJ1-4; TRBD1 is a possible D gene (5 bases). Trimming stripped 4 bases from V and 16 bases from J, with 20 bases between. The CDR3 length is 13 residues. Germline CDR1 is SGHTS and CDR2 is YDEGEE. The CDR3 DNA reads TGTGCCAGCAGCGCCGAGGGTTCCAGGGCGCCGTTTTTT. It specifies CASSAEGSRAPFF.

Details on this clone: Other DNA sequences in this sample translate to the same CDR3. The V gene is TRBV5-4, the J gene TRBJ2-7; D perhaps matches TRBD1 (6 bases). Germline V gives CDR1 SGHNT, CDR2 YYREEE (reference sequence). This CDR3 spans 15 amino acids. Deletions cut 0 bases from V and 3 bases from J, with 13 bases between. The DNA of the CDR3 is TGTGCCAGCAGCTTGGACCCCAGGGGCGGCTACGAGCAGTACTTC. This sequence encodes CASSLDPRGGYEQYF.

The chain combines TRBV9 with TRBJ2-7; D unclear. The CDR3 is 14 amino acids. Deletions cut 0 bases from V and 4 bases from J, with 11 bases between. Germline V gene sequence: CDR1 SGDLS, CDR2 YYNGEE. DNA for the CDR3: TGTGCCAGCAGCGTAGCGGCCTTTGCGTACGAGCAGTACTTC. Amino acids: CASSVAAFAYEQYF.

The CDR3 DNA follows: TGCGCCAGCAGCCCCGGGACTAGCGGGAGGGCAAGTGGAGATACGCAGTATTTT. Protein product: CASSPGTSGRASGDTQYF. V gene TRBV5-1 combines with J gene TRBJ2-3, with TRBD2 identical over 16 bases. The germline V gene encodes CDR1 SGHRS and CDR2 YFSETQ. V lost 4 bases, J lost 5 bases, and 10 bases stayed unmatched. The CDR3 is made up of 18 amino acids.

This clone showed up just a few times. This chain connects TRBV5-1 to TRBJ1-1, with a possible D match to TRBD1 (5 bases). CDR3 length: 17 amino acids. Germline V gives CDR1 SGHRS, CDR2 YFSETQ. V was shortened by 4 bases and J by 0 bases, with 19 bases between the two germline ends. The CDR3 spells CASSHKSGFNMNTEAFF. The CDR3 nucleotides are TGCGCCAGCAGCCACAAATCAGGGTTTAACATGAACACTGAAGCTTTCTTT.

The rearrangement joins TRBV9 to TRBJ1-2; TRBD1 aligns across 7 bases. Per the germline V gene, CDR1 is SGDLS and CDR2 is YYNGEE. The V and J ends lost 4 bases and 4 bases, in that order; junction bases with no gene match: 7. The CDR3 contains 14 residues. The CDR3 sequence: CASSNRQGTYGYTF. Written as DNA, the CDR3 is TGTGCCAGCAGCAACCGACAGGGAACCTATGGCTACACCTTC.

This rearrangement joins TRBV5-1 to TRBJ2-1; 7 bases align to TRBD2. This CDR3 is 16 amino acids long. The germline V gene encodes CDR1 SGHRS and CDR2 YFSETQ. The V and J ends lost 0 bases and 7 bases, in that order; junction bases with no gene match: 10. In DNA form, the CDR3 reads TGCGCCAGCAGCTTGGTGCTGGCGGGAGTTATGAATGAGCAGTTCTTC. This translates into CASSLVLAGVMNEQFF.

Here the CDR3 reads CAISESVGRGIEKLFF. CDR3 bases: TGTGCCATCAGTGAGTCGGTTGGCAGGGGGATTGAAAAACTGTTTTTT. The J gene is TRBJ1-4, the V gene TRBV10-3; 7 bases align to TRBD1. The CDR3 is 16 amino acids. In germline, CDR1 is ENHRY, CDR2 SYGVKD. With V trimmed by 0 bases and J by 7 bases, 8 bases remained unmatched.

The chain carries TRBV15 and TRBJ2-7; D remains ambiguous. The germline V gene encodes CDR1 LNHNV and CDR2 YYDKDF (reference sequence). The V end was cut by 0 bases, the J end by 0 bases, with 12 bases between. CDR3 length equals 16 residues. CDR3 in DNA: TGTGCCACCAGCAGAGATCATGTTGAGAGCTCCTACGAGCAGTACTTC. Protein product: CATSRDHVESSYEQYF.

The chain couples TRBV28 to TRBJ1-2; D perhaps matches TRBD1 (5 bases). The CDR3 spans 15 residues. Per the germline V gene, CDR1 is MDHEN and CDR2 is SYDVKM. V was pared by 6 bases and J by 1 base, with 15 bases between. In DNA form, the CDR3 reads TGTGCCAGCAGACGGGGGGGAGGCGATAACTATGGCTACACCTTC. Amino acid sequence: CASRRGGGDNYGYTF.

V is TRBV28 and J is TRBJ1-2; D perhaps matches TRBD1 (5 bases). This CDR3 region has 15 residues. The germline V and J ends were trimmed by 6 bases and 12 bases, with 26 bases remaining between them. Looked up from germline, CDR1 is MDHEN and CDR2 is SYDVKM. CDR3 coding DNA: TGTGCCAGCAGAACCCCGGCGAGGGCGGGCGCGGGGGACACCTTC. This encodes CASRTPARAGAGDTF.

V and J are TRBV15 and TRBJ1-2, with D unclear. CDR3 length equals 14 residues. Germline CDR1 LNHNV, CDR2 YYDKDF (reference sequence). With 5 bases removed from V and 8 bases from J, the gap between germline ends came to 18 bases. The CDR3 nucleotides are TGTGCCACCAGCTTCTCGGGTGGCAGAACGGGCTACACCTTC. This sequence encodes CATSFSGGRTGYTF.

J is TRBJ1-1 and V is TRBV2; 10 nucleotides align to TRBD1. Germline V lookup: CDR1 SNHLY, CDR2 FYNNEI. This CDR3 has 16 amino acids. J was trimmed by 5 bases and V by 5 bases; bases with no gene match: 11. The CDR3 sequence: CASSRGQGLGVTEAFF. The DNA of the CDR3 is TGTGCCAGCAGTAGGGGACAGGGGTTGGGAGTGACTGAAGCTTTCTTT.

The chain couples TRBV18 to TRBJ1-2; possibly TRBD1 for D (6 bases). Germline-derived CDR1 and CDR2 are KGHSH and LQKENI. Trimming removed 4 bases from V and 4 bases from J, with 16 bases in between. The CDR3 runs to 15 residues. The CDR3 sequence: CASSQQGPLAYGYTF. DNA for the CDR3: TGTGCCAGCTCACAACAGGGACCCCTCGCCTATGGCTACACCTTC. Filled out from reference TRBV18 and TRBJ1-2, the complete variable domain reads NAGVMQNPRHLVRRRGQEARLRCSPMKGHSHVYWYRQLPEEGLKFMVYLQKENIIDESGMPKERFSAEFPKEGPSILRIQQVVRGDSAAYFCASSQQGPLAYGYTFGSGTRLTVV.

The gene calls are TRBV7-8 and TRBJ2-7; 11 nucleotides align to TRBD2. With V trimmed by 3 bases and J by 4 bases, 2 bases remained unmatched. The CDR3 length is 14 residues. Germline CDR1 SGHVS, CDR2 FQNEAQ. CDR3: CASSLSSGRYEQYF. CDR3 DNA: TGTGCCAGCAGCTTGTCTAGCGGGAGGTACGAGCAGTACTTC. The full variable domain, with the rest looked up from reference TRBV7-8 and TRBJ2-7, is GAGVSQSPRYKVAKRGQDVALRCDPISGHVSLFWYQQALGQGPEFLTYFQNEAQLDKSGLPSDRFFAERPEGSVSTLKIQRTQQEDSAVYLCASSLSSGRYEQYFGPGTRLTVT.

This clone was seen a handful of times. The chain carries TRBV28 and TRBJ1-1, with unresolved D. V lost 7 bases to trimming and J lost 2 bases, with 11 bases between them. The V gene's germline CDR1 is MDHEN and CDR2 SYDVKM. CDR3 length equals 13 residues. CDR3 nucleotide sequence: TGTGCCAGCAATCGGCGTCGTAACACTGAAGCTTTCTTT. Translated, it gives CASNRRRNTEAFF.

The chain uses TRBV2 and TRBJ1-2; TRBD1 matches at 9 bases. The J segment lost 1 base and the V segment lost 6 bases, leaving 6 bases of the junction unmatched. The germline gives CDR1 SNHLY, CDR2 FYNNEI. CDR3 size: 15 residues. DNA of the CDR3: TGTGCCAGCAGAGGCACAGGGGGCTTTAACTATGGCTACACCTTC. Translated: CASRGTGGFNYGYTF.

V gene TRBV7-9 combines with J gene TRBJ2-1; a possible D gene is TRBD2 (5 bases). Between the trimmed V and J ends, which lost 8 bases and 8 bases, there was a span of 16 bases. Germline CDR1 and CDR2: SEHNR and FQNEAQ (reference sequence). This CDR3 region has 13 residues. CDR3: CASQEDLRDEQFF. The CDR3 DNA sequence: TGTGCCAGCCAAGAGGACTTAAGGGATGAGCAGTTCTTC.

This chain uses TRBV6-1 with TRBJ1-2; D gene unclear. The germline V gene has CDR1 MNHNS and CDR2 SASEGT. V lost 2 bases and J 8 bases, leaving 12 bases between the germline ends. The CDR3 is 13 residues long. The chain's CDR3 is CASSESYGRGYTF. CDR3 DNA sequence: TGTGCCAGCAGTGAATCTTACGGGCGGGGCTACACCTTC.

The chain recombines TRBV11-2 with TRBJ2-7, with TRBD1 matching 9 bases. The CDR3 is 16 amino acids. The ends lost 5 bases at V and 6 bases at J; junction bases unmatched: 14. Germline CDR1 reads SGHAT; CDR2 reads FQNNGV. This CDR3 is CASSQMGGQGIFEQYF. In nucleotides, the CDR3 is TGTGCCAGCAGCCAGATGGGGGGACAGGGTATATTCGAGCAGTACTTC.

CDR3 bases: TGCGCCAGCAGCATCGGCGGGGCAAGCACAGATACGCAGTATTTT. Protein product: CASSIGGASTDTQYF. V is TRBV5-1 and J is TRBJ2-3; a possible D gene is TRBD2 (6 bases). V lost 4 bases and J 0 bases, leaving 12 bases between the germline ends. From germline, CDR1 is SGHRS and CDR2 YFSETQ. This CDR3 spans 15 amino acids.